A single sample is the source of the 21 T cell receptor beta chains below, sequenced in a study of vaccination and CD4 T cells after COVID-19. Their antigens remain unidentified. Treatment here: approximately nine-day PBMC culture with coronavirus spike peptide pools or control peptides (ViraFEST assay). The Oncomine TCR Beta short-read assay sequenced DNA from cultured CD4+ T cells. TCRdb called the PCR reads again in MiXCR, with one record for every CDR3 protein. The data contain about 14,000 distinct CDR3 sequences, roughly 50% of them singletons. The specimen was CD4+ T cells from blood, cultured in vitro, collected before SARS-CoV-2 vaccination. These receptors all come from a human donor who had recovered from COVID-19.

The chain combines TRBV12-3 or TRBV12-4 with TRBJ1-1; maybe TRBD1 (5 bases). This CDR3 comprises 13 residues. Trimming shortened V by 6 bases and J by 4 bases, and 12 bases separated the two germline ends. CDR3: CASSRRRGTEAFF. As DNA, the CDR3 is TGTGCCAGCAGCCGCCGGAGGGGCACTGAAGCTTTCTTT.

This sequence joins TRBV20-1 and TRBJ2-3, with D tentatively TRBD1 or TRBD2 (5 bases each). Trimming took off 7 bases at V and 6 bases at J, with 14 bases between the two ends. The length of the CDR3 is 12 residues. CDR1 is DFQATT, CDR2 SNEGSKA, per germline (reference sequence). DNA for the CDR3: TGCAGTGGACGGGGCCTCCTTGATACGCAGTATTTT. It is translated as CSGRGLLDTQYF.

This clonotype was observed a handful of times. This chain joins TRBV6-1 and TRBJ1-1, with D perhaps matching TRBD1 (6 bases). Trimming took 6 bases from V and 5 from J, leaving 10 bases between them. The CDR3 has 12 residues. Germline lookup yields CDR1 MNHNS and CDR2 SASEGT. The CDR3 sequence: CASRDRGTEAFF. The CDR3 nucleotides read TGTGCCAGCAGGGACAGAGGGACTGAAGCTTTCTTT.

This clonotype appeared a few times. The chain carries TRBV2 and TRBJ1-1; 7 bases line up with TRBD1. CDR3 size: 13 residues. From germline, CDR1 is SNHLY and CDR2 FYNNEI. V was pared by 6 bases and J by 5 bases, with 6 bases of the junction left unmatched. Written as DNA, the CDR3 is TGTGCCAGCAGGCCGACAGGGAGTACTGAAGCTTTCTTT. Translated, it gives CASRPTGSTEAFF.

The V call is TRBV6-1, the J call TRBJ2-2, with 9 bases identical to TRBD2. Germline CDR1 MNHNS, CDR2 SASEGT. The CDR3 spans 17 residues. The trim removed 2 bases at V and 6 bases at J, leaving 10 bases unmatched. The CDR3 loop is CASSELSAGGPAGELFF. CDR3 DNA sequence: TGTGCCAGCAGTGAATTAAGTGCGGGGGGGCCCGCCGGGGAGCTGTTTTTT.

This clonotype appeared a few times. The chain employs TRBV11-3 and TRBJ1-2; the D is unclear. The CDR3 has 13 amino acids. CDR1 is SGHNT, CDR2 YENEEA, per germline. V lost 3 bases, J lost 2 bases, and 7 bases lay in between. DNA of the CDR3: TGTGCCAGCAGCTTGGGCAGGAACTATGGCTACACCTTC. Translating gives CASSLGRNYGYTF.

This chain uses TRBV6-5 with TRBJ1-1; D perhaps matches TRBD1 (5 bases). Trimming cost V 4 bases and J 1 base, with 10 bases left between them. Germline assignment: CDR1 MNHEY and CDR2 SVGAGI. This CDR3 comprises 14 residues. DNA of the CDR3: TGTGCCAGCAGTTTCCAGGGCCGGAACACTGAAGCTTTCTTT. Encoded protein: CASSFQGRNTEAFF.

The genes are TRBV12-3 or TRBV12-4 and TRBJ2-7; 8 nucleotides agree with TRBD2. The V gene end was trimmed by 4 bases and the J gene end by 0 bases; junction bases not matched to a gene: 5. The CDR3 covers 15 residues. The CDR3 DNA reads TGTGCCAGCAGTTCCGGGGGGGCGAGCTCCTACGAGCAGTACTTC. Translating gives CASSSGGASSYEQYF.

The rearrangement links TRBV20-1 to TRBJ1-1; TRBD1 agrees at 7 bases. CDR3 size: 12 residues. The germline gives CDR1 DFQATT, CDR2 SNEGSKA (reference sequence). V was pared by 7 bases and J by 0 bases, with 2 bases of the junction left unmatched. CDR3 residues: CSGDSMNTEAFF. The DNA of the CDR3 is TGCAGTGGGGACAGCATGAACACTGAAGCTTTCTTT.

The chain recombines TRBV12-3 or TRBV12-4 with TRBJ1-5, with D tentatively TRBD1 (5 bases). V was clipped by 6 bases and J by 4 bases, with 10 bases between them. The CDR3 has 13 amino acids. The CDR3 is CASRGTGNQPQHF. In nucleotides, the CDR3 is TGTGCCAGCAGGGGGACTGGAAATCAGCCCCAGCATTTT.

The CDR3 DNA follows: TGCGCCAGCAGCACCTCTAGCGGGAGTAAGAACGAGCAGTACTTC. The encoded protein is CASSTSSGSKNEQYF. The gene calls are TRBV5-1 and TRBJ2-7, with 10 bases lining up with TRBD2. Germline V gene lookup returns CDR1 SGHRS and CDR2 YFSETQ. Trimming at V came to 4 bases and at J to 5 bases, leaving 9 bases not matched to a gene. The CDR3 loop spans 15 amino acids.

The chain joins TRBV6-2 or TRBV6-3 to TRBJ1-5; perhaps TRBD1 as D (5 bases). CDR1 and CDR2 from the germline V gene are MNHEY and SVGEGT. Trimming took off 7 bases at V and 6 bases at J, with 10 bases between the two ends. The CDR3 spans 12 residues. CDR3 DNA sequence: TGTGCCAGCATGCGGGACCGTCAGCCCCAGCATTTT. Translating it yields CASMRDRQPQHF.

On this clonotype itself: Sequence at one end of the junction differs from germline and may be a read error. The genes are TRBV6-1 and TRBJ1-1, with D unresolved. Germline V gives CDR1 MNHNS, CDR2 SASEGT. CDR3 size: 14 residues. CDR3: CASSESWRNTVAFF. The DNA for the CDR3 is TGTGCCAGCAGTGAAAGTTGGAGGAACACTGTAGCTTTCTTT.

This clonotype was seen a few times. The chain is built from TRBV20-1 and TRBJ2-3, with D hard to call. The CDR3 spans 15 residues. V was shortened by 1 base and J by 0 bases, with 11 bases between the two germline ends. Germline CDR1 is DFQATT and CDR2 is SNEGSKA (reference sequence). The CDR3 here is CSARVTSGSTDTQYF. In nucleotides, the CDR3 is TGCAGTGCTAGAGTTACTTCTGGGAGCACAGATACGCAGTATTTT.

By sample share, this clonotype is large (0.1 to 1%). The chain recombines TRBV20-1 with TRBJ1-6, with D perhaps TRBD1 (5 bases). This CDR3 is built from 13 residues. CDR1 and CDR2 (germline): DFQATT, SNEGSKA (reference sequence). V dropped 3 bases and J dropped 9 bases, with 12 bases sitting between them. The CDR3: CSASRDLASPLHF. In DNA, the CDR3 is TGCAGTGCTAGCCGGGACTTAGCTTCACCCCTCCACTTT.

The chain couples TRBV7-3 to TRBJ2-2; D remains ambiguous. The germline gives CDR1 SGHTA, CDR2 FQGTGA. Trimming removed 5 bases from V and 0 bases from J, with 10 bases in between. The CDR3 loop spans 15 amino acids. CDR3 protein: CASSPPPANTGELFF. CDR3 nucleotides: TGTGCCAGCAGCCCCCCCCCCGCGAACACCGGGGAGCTGTTTTTT.

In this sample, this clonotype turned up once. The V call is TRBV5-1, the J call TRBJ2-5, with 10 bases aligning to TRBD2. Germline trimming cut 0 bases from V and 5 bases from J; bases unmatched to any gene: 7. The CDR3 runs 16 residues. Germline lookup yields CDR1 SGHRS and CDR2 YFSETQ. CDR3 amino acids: CASSLAPSGGLETQYF. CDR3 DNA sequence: TGCGCCAGCAGCTTGGCTCCTAGCGGGGGATTGGAGACCCAGTACTTC.

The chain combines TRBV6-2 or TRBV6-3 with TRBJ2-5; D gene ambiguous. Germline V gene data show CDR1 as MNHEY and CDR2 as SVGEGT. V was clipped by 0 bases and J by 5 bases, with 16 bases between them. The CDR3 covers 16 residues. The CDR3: CASSYSKASSFETQYF. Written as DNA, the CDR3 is TGTGCCAGCAGTTACTCGAAGGCCTCTAGTTTTGAGACCCAGTACTTC.

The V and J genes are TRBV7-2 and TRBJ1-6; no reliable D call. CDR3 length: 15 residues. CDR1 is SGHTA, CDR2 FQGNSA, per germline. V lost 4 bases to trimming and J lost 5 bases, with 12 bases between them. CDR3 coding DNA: TGTGCCAGCAGCTCCTCGAACCAGAATAATTCACCCCTCCACTTT. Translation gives CASSSSNQNNSPLHF.

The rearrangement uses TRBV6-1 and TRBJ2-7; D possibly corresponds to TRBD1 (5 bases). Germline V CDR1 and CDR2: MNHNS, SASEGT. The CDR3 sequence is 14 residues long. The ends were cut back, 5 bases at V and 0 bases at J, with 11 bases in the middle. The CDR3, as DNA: TGTGCCAGCAGTCCGCGACAGTCCTCCTACGAGCAGTACTTC. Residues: CASSPRQSSYEQYF.

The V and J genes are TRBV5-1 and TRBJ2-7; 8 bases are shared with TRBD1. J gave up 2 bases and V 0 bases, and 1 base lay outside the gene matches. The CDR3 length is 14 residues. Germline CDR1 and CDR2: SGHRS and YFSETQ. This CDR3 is CASSLDRGAYEQYF. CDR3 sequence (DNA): TGCGCCAGCAGCTTGGACAGGGGGGCCTACGAGCAGTACTTC.